This TCR beta chain was profiled in a study of cytomegalovirus exposure and HLA in healthy donors. Overall study findings and caveats: Among TCR beta chains, those listed as cytomegalovirus-associated numbered approximately 150.

The CDR3 sequence is 13 residues long. Deletions cut 4 bases from V and 7 bases from J, with 9 bases between. Germline CDR1 and CDR2: SGHRS and YFSETQ. A note on this clone: Its antigen remains unidentified.

Use of 60 Vbeta and 13 Jbeta primers characterized the PCR. Clones were read by immunoSEQ multiplex PCR, and TCRdb kept only the in-frame ones, dropping some. The sample comprises 110,000 or so clones, over 75% of which are singletons, and roughly 1.5% rests with the top ten. Sequenced material: PBMCs. The chain carries TRBV5-1 and TRBJ1-6; D is undetermined. The source of this sequence is a woman younger than 35 in good health and CMV-seronegative. The DNA for the CDR3 is TGCGCCAGCAGCCCCGCACAGAATTCACCCCTCCACTTT. This sequence encodes CASSPAQNSPLHF.